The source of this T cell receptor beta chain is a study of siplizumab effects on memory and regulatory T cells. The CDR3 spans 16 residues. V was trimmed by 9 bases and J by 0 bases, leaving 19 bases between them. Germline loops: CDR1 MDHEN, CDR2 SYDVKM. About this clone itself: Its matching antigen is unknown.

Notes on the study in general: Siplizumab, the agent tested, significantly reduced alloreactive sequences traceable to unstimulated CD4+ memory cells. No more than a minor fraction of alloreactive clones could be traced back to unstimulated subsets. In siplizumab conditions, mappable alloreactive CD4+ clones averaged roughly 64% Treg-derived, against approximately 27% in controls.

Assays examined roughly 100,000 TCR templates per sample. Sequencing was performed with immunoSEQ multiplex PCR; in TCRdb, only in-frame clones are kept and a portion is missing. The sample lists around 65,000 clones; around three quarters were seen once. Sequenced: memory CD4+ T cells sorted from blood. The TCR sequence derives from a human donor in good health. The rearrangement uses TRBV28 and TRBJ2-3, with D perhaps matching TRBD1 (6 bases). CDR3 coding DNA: TGTGCCAGTCCCCCCCCGCAGGGGAAGAGCACAGATACGCAGTATTTT. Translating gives CASPPPQGKSTDTQYF.